The rows below give T cell receptor beta chains drawn from one sample of a study of blood T cell repertoires in COVID-19. Data came from immunoSEQ multiplex PCR; TCRdb stores just in-frame clones and leaves some out. The data show about 170,000 clones, 87% seen once. Sequencing was performed on peripheral blood. These receptors were taken from a man aged 18 to 35 with active or convalescent COVID-19. Each CDR3 is given with its conserved first and last residue.

j_call | v_call | cdr3_aa
TRBJ2-5 | TRBV5-6 | CASSLASGAQETQYF
TRBJ1-1 | TRBV7-2 | CASSLGGALGTEAFF
TRBJ2-3 | TRBV2 | CASSAGQGGDTQYF
TRBJ2-3 | TRBV7-2 | CASSLGLGQGIADTQYF
TRBJ1-1 | TRBV4-2 | CASSQGVEAFF
TRBJ1-2 | TRBV5-4 | CASSLAGQGAYGYTF
TRBJ1-4 | TRBV7-9 | CASSLDSSAEKLFF
TRBJ1-1 | TRBV12-3/TRBV12-4 | CASSSGGYRAFF
TRBJ1-6 | TRBV10-1 | CASTRGRGSYNSPLHF
TRBJ2-3 | TRBV5-1 | CASSSRTSGNTDTQYF
TRBJ1-1 | TRBV20-1 | CSASRVGATGGAFF